The entry that follows covers one T cell receptor beta chain sequence. Its target is unknown. The data originate from a study of cytomegalovirus exposure and HLA in healthy donors. Study findings and constraints: Later examination showed HLA-associated TCR beta chains had greater clonal expansion than equally common others.

With 60 Vbeta and 13 Jbeta primers, the PCR was carried out. The data were produced by immunoSEQ multiplex PCR, yet TCRdb's version contains in-frame clones alone and is incomplete. The table has around 100,000 clones, approximately 70% seen once. V was clipped by 1 base and J by 5 bases; unmatched bases: 10. CDR1 and CDR2 from the germline V gene are SGHNT and YYREEE (reference sequence). The CDR3 loop spans 17 amino acids. The receptor was derived from a man aged 30 to 45 in good health and CMV-seronegative. Sequencing was performed on PBMCs. The V call is TRBV5-4, the J call TRBJ2-3; 10 positions match TRBD2. The CDR3 sequence: CASSLRLSGGAGDTQYF. In DNA form, the CDR3 reads TGTGCCAGCAGCTTGCGACTAAGCGGGGGGGCAGGAGATACGCAGTATTTT.